The T cell receptor beta chain under discussion was sequenced for a study of blood T cells in healthy people across ages. At the level of the study: Template switching caught about one barcoded beta molecule for each two T cells.

The use of a sample-barcoded 5' primer and a J-beta primer mix characterized a second PCR of 7 to 11 cycles. TCRdb used MiXCR to reprocess the 5' RACE reads, holding one entry per CDR3 protein. The table has hundreds of thousands of distinct CDR3 sequences, roughly 48% seen once; the top ten hold 13%. Caucasian individuals from Russia who were healthy and aged about 6 to 95 acted as donors. The sample holds a few counts of this clonotype. Unmatched junction bases numbered 4, after V lost 3 bases and J lost 5 bases. Germline V lookup: CDR1 SGHTA, CDR2 FQGNSA. This CDR3 contains 14 residues. This sequence originates from a man aged 30-40 years in good health. Sequences were obtained from blood. V and J are TRBV7-2 and TRBJ2-3, with 8 bases lining up with TRBD2. The CDR3 spells CASSFPGGGDTQYF. The CDR3 DNA sequence: TGTGCCAGCAGCTTTCCGGGGGGGGGAGATACGCAGTATTTT. The full variable domain, with the rest looked up from reference TRBV7-2 and TRBJ2-3, is GAGVSQSPSNKVTEKGKDVELRCDPISGHTALYWYRQSLGQGLEFLIYFQGNSAPDKSGLPSDRFSAERTGGSVSTLTIQRTQQEDSAVYLCASSFPGGGDTQYFGPGTRLTVL.